This entry lists 32 T cell receptor beta chains sequenced from one sample in a study of T cells after posttransplantation cyclophosphamide. Treatment was busulfan-fludarabine conditioning, a marrow graft, and cyclophosphamide on days +3 and +4. TCRdb's copy holds only in-frame clones and misses some; the assay was immunoSEQ multiplex PCR. The record shows about 14,000 clones for this sample, with no singletons present. The sample in question was PBMCs, obtained around 1,200 days after allogeneic stem cell transplant with posttransplant cyclophosphamide. These receptors were taken from a female patient aged 40-49 years who received an allogeneic stem cell transplant from a related donor, was CMV-positive, and had no GVHD. Some T cells may be the graft donor's.

This clone was seen only a few times. This sequence joins TRBV2 and TRBJ1-5; perhaps TRBD1 as D (5 bases). The V end was cut by 7 bases, the J end by 7 bases, with 14 bases between. The germline gives CDR1 SNHLY, CDR2 FYNNEI. The CDR3 sequence is 13 residues long. CDR3 residues: CASNAGPGQPQHF. The CDR3 DNA is TGTGCCAGCAATGCGGGGCCAGGACAGCCCCAGCATTTT.

This clone was detected many times. The chain recombines TRBV12-5 with TRBJ1-1; 10 bases are shared with TRBD1. This CDR3 spans 15 amino acids. Unmatched junction bases numbered 9, after V lost 6 bases and J lost 5 bases. From germline, CDR1 is LGHNT and CDR2 FRNRAP. CDR3 protein: CASGPRQGAVTEAFF. The CDR3 nucleotides read TGTGCTAGTGGCCCCAGACAGGGGGCGGTTACTGAAGCTTTCTTT.

Only a few counts were recorded for this clone. V and J are TRBV15 and TRBJ1-3; TRBD1 agrees at 7 bases. J lost 2 bases, V lost 5 bases, and 6 bases had no gene match. Germline V lookup: CDR1 LNHNV, CDR2 YYDKDF (reference sequence). CDR3 length: 15 amino acids. CDR3 sequence reads: CATSYTGVPGNTIYF. DNA of the CDR3: TGTGCCACCAGCTATACAGGGGTACCTGGAAACACCATATATTTT.

The chain is built from TRBV9 and TRBJ2-2, with D possibly matching TRBD2 (7 bases). CDR1 and CDR2 from the germline V gene are SGDLS and YYNGEE. This CDR3 has 16 residues. V lost 4 bases and J 5 bases, leaving 18 bases between the germline ends. The CDR3 coding sequence is TGTGCCAGCAGCCCGTTTCGGGGGGCGGCAACCGGGGAGCTGTTTTTT. Translated: CASSPFRGAATGELFF.

This clone was seen many times. The rearrangement links TRBV11-2 to TRBJ1-4; D might be TRBD1 (5 bases). Trimming shortened V by 4 bases and J by 2 bases, and 14 bases separated the two germline ends. CDR1 is SGHAT and CDR2 is FQNNGV in the germline V gene. The CDR3 has 16 amino acids. Here the CDR3 reads CASSSAQGWTNEKLFF. In DNA form, the CDR3 reads TGTGCCAGCAGCTCGGCTCAGGGATGGACTAATGAAAAACTGTTTTTT.

This clone was picked up many times. The rearrangement uses TRBV7-2 and TRBJ1-6; 8 bases align to TRBD1. Germline-derived CDR1 and CDR2 are SGHTA and FQGNSA. This CDR3 region has 15 residues. With 5 bases clipped from V and 7 bases from J, the junction kept 7 bases outside the gene matches. The CDR3 nucleotides read TGTGCCAGCAGCCCCGCCCGGACAGGGAATTCACCCCTCCACTTT. Its protein product is CASSPARTGNSPLHF.

At least ten counts were recorded for this clone. This sequence joins TRBV27 and TRBJ2-7, with D perhaps TRBD2 (5 bases). CDR1 and CDR2 (germline): MNHEY, SMNVEV (reference sequence). The V and J ends lost 7 bases and 1 base respectively, with 11 bases between them. The CDR3 length is 13 residues. The CDR3 region has the DNA TGTGCCAGCATGACGGGAACTTCCTACGAGCAGTACTTC. Residues: CASMTGTSYEQYF.

At least ten counts were recorded for this clone. J is TRBJ1-6 and V is TRBV28, with TRBD1 identical over 10 bases. V shed 3 bases and J 7 bases; nucleotides not matched to a gene: 9. Germline lookup yields CDR1 MDHEN and CDR2 SYDVKM. The CDR3 runs to 17 residues. In DNA, the CDR3 is TGTGCCAGCAGTTTCCTTCTGACAGGGGGCAGGAATTCACCCCTCCACTTT. Translating gives CASSFLLTGGRNSPLHF.

In its sample, this clone was seen many times. The J gene is TRBJ1-1, the V gene TRBV12-5; no reliable D call. This CDR3 contains 16 residues. V lost 3 bases, J lost 7 bases, and 21 bases lay in between. Germline loops: CDR1 LGHNT, CDR2 FRNRAP. The CDR3, as DNA: TGTGCTAGTGGTTTTAGGCACGGAGGTACCGCCCTTGAAGCTTTCTTT. Protein sequence: CASGFRHGGTALEAFF.

This clone was detected ten times or more. The chain employs TRBV7-3 and TRBJ1-1, with D possibly being TRBD1 (5 bases). Germline CDR1 SGHTA, CDR2 FQGTGA. The CDR3 is 16 residues long. The ends were cut back, 2 bases at V and 0 bases at J, with 13 bases in the middle. CDR3 protein: CASSLGHLGVNTEAFF. The CDR3 DNA reads as TGTGCCAGCAGCTTAGGACATCTTGGAGTGAACACTGAAGCTTTCTTT.

This clone was observed many times. The chain carries TRBV15 and TRBJ2-5; TRBD1 is a possible D gene (5 bases). Trimming cost V 2 bases and J 3 bases, with 16 bases left between them. The CDR3 covers 16 residues. Germline CDR1 reads LNHNV; CDR2 reads YYDKDF (reference sequence). CDR3 loop: CATSRIMGGAKETQYF. As DNA, the CDR3 is TGTGCCACCAGCAGAATCATGGGTGGGGCGAAAGAGACCCAGTACTTC.

This clone was seen many times. This CDR3 is CASSVDRARETQYF. CDR3 nucleotides: TGTGCCAGCAGTGTGGACAGGGCCCGGGAGACCCAGTACTTC. The chain joins TRBV6-1 to TRBJ2-5; 8 bases map to TRBD1. This CDR3 contains 14 residues. In germline, CDR1 is MNHNS, CDR2 SASEGT. V was pared by 4 bases and J by 5 bases, with 6 bases of the junction left unmatched.

Many counts were recorded for this clone. CDR3 in DNA: TGTGCCATCAGTGAGGGAGGAGTTAGTACCGGGGAGCTGTTTTTT. This translates into CAISEGGVSTGELFF. The chain is built from TRBV10-3 and TRBJ2-2, with D tentatively TRBD2 (5 bases). V lost 2 bases to trimming and J lost 5 bases, with 12 bases between them. The CDR3 is made up of 15 amino acids. The V gene's germline CDR1 is ENHRY and CDR2 SYGVKD.

The chain is built from TRBV7-2 and TRBJ1-6; tentative D call: TRBD1 (6 bases). The germline gives CDR1 SGHTA, CDR2 FQGNSA. There are 14 residues in the CDR3. Trimming took off 5 bases at V and 4 bases at J, with 9 bases between the two ends. In DNA form, the CDR3 reads TGTGCCAGCAGCCCGGGACAATATAATTCACCCCTCCACTTT. Translated: CASSPGQYNSPLHF.

Ten or more counts support this clone. This rearrangement joins TRBV2 to TRBJ2-5, with 10 nucleotides matching TRBD2. Per germline, CDR1 SNHLY and CDR2 FYNNEI. V gave up 10 bases and J gave up 4 bases; unmatched junction bases: 12. The CDR3 sequence is 15 residues long. CDR3 in amino acids: CATSGERGGPETQYF. Written as DNA, the CDR3 is TGTGCCACCTCCGGGGAGCGGGGGGGTCCAGAGACCCAGTACTTC.

There are many counts of this clone. This chain links TRBV7-8 with TRBJ1-1; D may be TRBD1 (6 bases). Germline CDR1 reads SGHVS; CDR2 reads FQNEAQ. The CDR3 spans 14 residues. V shed 5 bases and J shed 5 bases, with 15 bases lying between them. CDR3 coding DNA: TGTGCCAGCAGCCCCGTGAGGGGGAATACTGAAGCTTTCTTT. It codes for CASSPVRGNTEAFF.

The table lists this clone with many counts. J is TRBJ2-7 and V is TRBV10-1, with a weak D call TRBD1 (6 bases). Germline values: CDR1 WNHNN, CDR2 SYGVQD (reference sequence). This CDR3 is built from 16 residues. Trimming took 5 bases from V and 2 from J, leaving 19 bases between them. In nucleotides, the CDR3 is TGCGCCAGCAGTTTTTCTCCCGGGACATCCACCTACGAGCAGTACTTC. Its protein product is CASSFSPGTSTYEQYF.

The sample holds many counts of this clone. The chain links TRBV6-1 to TRBJ2-3; 12 nucleotides line up with TRBD2. The CDR3 runs to 14 residues. V trimming: 10 bases; J trimming: 5 bases; junction bases outside the gene matches: 7. Germline V gives CDR1 MNHNS, CDR2 SASEGT. CDR3 nucleotides: TGTGCCATCTCGACTAGCGGGGGCCGAGATACGCAGTATTTT. It encodes CAISTSGGRDTQYF.

This clone appeared many times. V and J are TRBV9 and TRBJ2-7; unclear D gene. The CDR3 contains 14 residues. Trimming took off 0 bases at V and 3 bases at J, with 10 bases between the two ends. Germline CDR1 reads SGDLS; CDR2 reads YYNGEE. Here the CDR3 DNA reads TGTGCCAGCAGCGTAGAAGAGTTCAACTACGAGCAGTACTTC. Protein: CASSVEEFNYEQYF. Looking up the rest from reference TRBV9 and TRBJ2-7 gives the full variable domain: DSGVTQTPKHLITATGQRVTLRCSPRSGDLSVYWYQQSLDQGLQFLIQYYNGEERAKGNILERFSAQQFPDLHSELNLSSLELGDSALYFCASSVEEFNYEQYFGPGTRLTVT.

This clone was observed at least ten times. This sequence joins TRBV14 and TRBJ1-6; 9 bases are a match to TRBD1. Germline V gene lookup returns CDR1 SGHDN and CDR2 FVKESK. The CDR3 covers 16 residues. V gave up 0 bases and J gave up 7 bases; unmatched junction bases: 4. Here the CDR3 DNA reads TGTGCCAGCAGCCAAGAGATGGGGACAGGGAATTCACCCCTCCACTTT. This sequence encodes CASSQEMGTGNSPLHF.

In its sample, this clone was seen many times. The rearrangement links TRBV27 to TRBJ2-5, with 12 bases identical to TRBD2. Germline V CDR1 and CDR2: MNHEY, SMNVEV (reference sequence). The CDR3 is 16 residues long. V dropped 5 bases and J dropped 4; count of bases not matched to a gene: 8. The CDR3 loop is CASSRLAGGERETQYF. As DNA, the CDR3 is TGTGCCAGCAGTCGTCTAGCGGGGGGGGAACGAGAGACCCAGTACTTC.

This clone came up many times. The CDR3 nucleotides read TGCAGTGCTCCAGAATCGGGCTACACCTTC. Protein: CSAPESGYTF. The chain carries TRBV20-1 and TRBJ1-2; D is unresolved. The CDR3 is 10 amino acids. Germline CDR1 reads DFQATT; CDR2 reads SNEGSKA (reference sequence). V gave up 5 bases and J gave up 8 bases, with 9 bases separating them.

The sample holds many counts of this clone. This chain connects TRBV2 to TRBJ2-2; TRBD1 matches at 7 bases. The CDR3 totals 15 residues. Germline V lookup: CDR1 SNHLY, CDR2 FYNNEI. V lost 8 bases and J lost 2; bases outside the gene matches: 8. For the CDR3, the DNA is TGTGCCAGCCGAGCCGACAGGGTAAACACCGGGGAGCTGTTTTTT. Protein: CASRADRVNTGELFF.

This clone was counted many times. As DNA, the CDR3 is TGTGCCAGCAGTTCTGCCTCTCTTACAGGGAGCTCCTATAATTCACCCCTCCACTTT. Translation gives CASSSASLTGSSYNSPLHF. The rearrangement uses TRBV7-9 and TRBJ1-6; TRBD1 might be the D (6 bases). Trimming removed 6 bases from V and 0 bases from J, with 21 bases in between. This CDR3 is built from 19 residues. CDR1 and CDR2 from the germline V gene are SEHNR and FQNEAQ (reference sequence).

This clone appeared many times. V is TRBV6-1 and J is TRBJ1-3; tentative D call: TRBD1 (6 bases). The germline CDR1 and CDR2 sequences are MNHNS and SASEGT. Between the trimmed V and J ends, which lost 3 bases and 4 bases, there was a span of 13 bases. This CDR3 has 15 amino acids. CDR3 nucleotide sequence: TGTGCCAGCAGTGATCCTCAGGGGTGGGGAAACACCATATATTTT. It translates to CASSDPQGWGNTIYF.

This clone has at least ten counts. The CDR3 DNA follows: TGCGCCAGCAGCCAAGCAGGGGCCTTAGGGGGAGCCTACGAGCAGTACTTC. Translation: CASSQAGALGGAYEQYF. The J gene is TRBJ2-7, the V gene TRBV4-1; maybe TRBD1 (6 bases). V was clipped by 1 base and J by 2 bases, with 18 bases between them. Germline values: CDR1 MGHRA, CDR2 YSYEKL. CDR3 length equals 17 residues.

In this sample, this clone turned up many times. The V and J genes are TRBV7-8 and TRBJ1-5; D might be TRBD1 (5 bases). V dropped 3 bases and J dropped 2 bases, with 11 bases sitting between them. Germline V gives CDR1 SGHVS, CDR2 FQNEAQ. The CDR3 covers 15 residues. This chain's CDR3 is CASSLRGGRNQPQHF. The CDR3 nucleotides are TGTGCCAGCAGCTTGCGGGGCGGTCGCAATCAGCCCCAGCATTTT.

V is TRBV7-8 and J is TRBJ2-7; no definite D call. This CDR3 has 15 residues. The V and J ends lost 4 bases and 3 bases respectively, with 16 bases between them. CDR1 and CDR2 from the germline V gene are SGHVS and FQNEAQ. The CDR3 nucleotides read TGTGCCAGCAGCTGTTACCCTAAACCGAACTACGAGCAGTACTTC. This encodes CASSCYPKPNYEQYF.

This clone has a count of ten or more. V is TRBV5-1 and J is TRBJ2-1; D is unclear. Germline V gene data show CDR1 as SGHRS and CDR2 as YFSETQ. V lost 2 bases and J lost 4, with 4 bases in between. The CDR3 contains 12 residues. The CDR3 here is CASSFEYNEQFF. CDR3 sequence (DNA): TGCGCCAGCAGCTTTGAGTACAATGAGCAGTTCTTC.

This clone was observed at least ten times. The chain uses TRBV28 and TRBJ1-4, with D perhaps matching TRBD1 (5 bases). V gave up 3 bases and J gave up 10 bases, with 15 bases separating them. CDR3 length equals 14 residues. CDR1 is MDHEN, CDR2 SYDVKM, per germline. The CDR3 region has the DNA TGTGCCAGCAGTTTTCGACAGAGAAGCTTAAAACTGTTTTTT. It yields the protein CASSFRQRSLKLFF. Combining the CDR3 with reference TRBV28 and TRBJ1-4 gives the whole variable domain DVKVTQSSRYLVKRTGEKVFLECVQDMDHENMFWYRQDPGLGLRLIYFSYDVKMKEKGDIPEGYSVSREKKERFSLILESASTNQTSMYLCASSFRQRSLKLFFGSGTQLSVL.

This clone has just a few counts. The gene calls are TRBV29-1 and TRBJ1-5, with D tentatively TRBD1 (5 bases). The CDR3 is 15 residues long. Germline CDR1 SQVTM, CDR2 ANQGSEA. Between the trimmed V and J ends, which lost 4 bases and 1 base, there was a span of 14 bases. This CDR3 is CSVGESGGSNQPQHF. The CDR3 nucleotides read TGCAGCGTTGGTGAGTCTGGGGGGAGCAATCAGCCCCAGCATTTT. The full variable domain, its missing parts supplied by reference TRBV29-1 and TRBJ1-5, is SAVISQKPSRDICQRGTSLTIQCQVDSQVTMMFWYRQQPGQSLTLIATANQGSEATYESGFVIDKFPISRPNLTFSTLTVSNMSPEDSSIYLCSVGESGGSNQPQHFGDGTRLSIL.

The rearrangement links TRBV27 to TRBJ2-5, with D possibly matching TRBD1 (5 bases). The better agreement between TRBJ2-7 and the DNA end casts doubt on the J call. The V gene's germline CDR1 is MNHEY and CDR2 SMNVEV (reference sequence). The CDR3 is made up of 13 amino acids. CDR3: CASSFWQGYEQYF. The DNA of the CDR3 is TGTGCCAGCAGTTTTTGGCAGGGCTACGAGCAGTACTTC.